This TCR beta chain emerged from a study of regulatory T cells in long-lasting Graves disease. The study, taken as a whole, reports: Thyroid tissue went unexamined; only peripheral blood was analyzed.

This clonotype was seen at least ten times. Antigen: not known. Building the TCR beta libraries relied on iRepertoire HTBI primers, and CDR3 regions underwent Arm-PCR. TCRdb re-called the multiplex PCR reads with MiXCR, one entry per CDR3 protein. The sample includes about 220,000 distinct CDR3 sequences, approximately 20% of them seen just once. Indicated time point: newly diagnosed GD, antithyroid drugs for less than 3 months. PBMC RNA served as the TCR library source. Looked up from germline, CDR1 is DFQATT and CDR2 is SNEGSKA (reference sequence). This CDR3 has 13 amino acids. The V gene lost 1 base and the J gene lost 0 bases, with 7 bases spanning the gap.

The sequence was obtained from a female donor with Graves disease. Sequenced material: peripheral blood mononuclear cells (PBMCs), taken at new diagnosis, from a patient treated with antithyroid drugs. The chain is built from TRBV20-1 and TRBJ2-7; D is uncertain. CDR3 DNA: TGCAGTGCTAGAGTTCCTAGCTCCTACGAGCAGTACTTC. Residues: CSARVPSSYEQYF.